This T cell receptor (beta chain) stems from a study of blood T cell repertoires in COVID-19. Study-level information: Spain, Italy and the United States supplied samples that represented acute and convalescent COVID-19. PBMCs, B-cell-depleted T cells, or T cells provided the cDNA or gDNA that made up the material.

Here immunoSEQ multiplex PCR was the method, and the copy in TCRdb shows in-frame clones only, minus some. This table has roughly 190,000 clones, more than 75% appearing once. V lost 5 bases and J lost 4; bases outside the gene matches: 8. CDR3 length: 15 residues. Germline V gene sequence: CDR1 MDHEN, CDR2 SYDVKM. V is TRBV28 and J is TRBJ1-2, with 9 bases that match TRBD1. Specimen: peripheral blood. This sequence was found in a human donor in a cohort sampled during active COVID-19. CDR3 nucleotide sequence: TGTGCCAGCAGTCCGGCCGGGACAGGGAGCTATGGCTACACCTTC. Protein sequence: CASSPAGTGSYGYTF.